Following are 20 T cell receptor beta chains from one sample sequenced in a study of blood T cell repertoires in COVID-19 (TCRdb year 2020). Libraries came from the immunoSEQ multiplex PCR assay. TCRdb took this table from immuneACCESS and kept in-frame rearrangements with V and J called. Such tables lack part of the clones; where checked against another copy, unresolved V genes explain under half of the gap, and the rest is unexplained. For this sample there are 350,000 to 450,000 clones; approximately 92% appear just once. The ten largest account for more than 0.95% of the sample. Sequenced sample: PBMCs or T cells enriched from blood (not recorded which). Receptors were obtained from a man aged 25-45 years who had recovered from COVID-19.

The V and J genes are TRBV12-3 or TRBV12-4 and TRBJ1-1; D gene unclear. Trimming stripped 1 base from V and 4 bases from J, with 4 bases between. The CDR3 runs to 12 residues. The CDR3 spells CASSLVLTEAFF. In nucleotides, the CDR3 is TGTGCCAGCAGTTTAGTCCTCACTGAAGCTTTCTTT.

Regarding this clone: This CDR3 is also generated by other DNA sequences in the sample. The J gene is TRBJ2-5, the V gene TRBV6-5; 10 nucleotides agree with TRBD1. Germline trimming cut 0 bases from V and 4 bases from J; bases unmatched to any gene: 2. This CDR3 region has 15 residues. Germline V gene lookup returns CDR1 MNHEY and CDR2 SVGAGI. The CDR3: CASSYSGTGVETQYF. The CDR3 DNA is TGTGCCAGCAGTTACTCCGGGACAGGGGTAGAGACCCAGTACTTC.

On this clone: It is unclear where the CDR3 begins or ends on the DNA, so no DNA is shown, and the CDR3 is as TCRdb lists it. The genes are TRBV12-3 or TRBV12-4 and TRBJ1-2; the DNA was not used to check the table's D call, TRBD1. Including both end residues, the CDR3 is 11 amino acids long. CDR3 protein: CASSLVGLGSF.

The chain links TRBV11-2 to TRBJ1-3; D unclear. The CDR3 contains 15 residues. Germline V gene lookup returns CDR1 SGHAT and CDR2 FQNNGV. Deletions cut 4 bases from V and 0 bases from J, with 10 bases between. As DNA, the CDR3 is TGTGCCAGCAGCTATGGACTGATCTCTGGAAACACCATATATTTT. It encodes CASSYGLISGNTIYF.

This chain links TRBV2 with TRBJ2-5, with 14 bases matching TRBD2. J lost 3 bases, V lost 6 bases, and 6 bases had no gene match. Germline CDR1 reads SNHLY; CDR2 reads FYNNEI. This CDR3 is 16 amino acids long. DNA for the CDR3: TGTGCCAGCAGGGGACTAGCGGGAGAGGAAAAAGAGACCCAGTACTTC. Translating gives CASRGLAGEEKETQYF.

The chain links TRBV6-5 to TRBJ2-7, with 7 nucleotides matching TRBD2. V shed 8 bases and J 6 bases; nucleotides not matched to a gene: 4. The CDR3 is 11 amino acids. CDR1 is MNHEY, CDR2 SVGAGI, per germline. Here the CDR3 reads CASVWGGEQYF. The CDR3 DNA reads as TGTGCCAGCGTTTGGGGGGGCGAGCAGTACTTC.

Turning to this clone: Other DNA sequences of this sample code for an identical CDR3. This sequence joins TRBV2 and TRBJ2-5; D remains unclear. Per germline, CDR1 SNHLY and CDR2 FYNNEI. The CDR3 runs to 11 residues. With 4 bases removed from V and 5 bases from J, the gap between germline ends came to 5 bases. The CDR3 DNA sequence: TGTGCCAGCAGTGCACGGGAGACCCAGTACTTC. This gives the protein CASSARETQYF.

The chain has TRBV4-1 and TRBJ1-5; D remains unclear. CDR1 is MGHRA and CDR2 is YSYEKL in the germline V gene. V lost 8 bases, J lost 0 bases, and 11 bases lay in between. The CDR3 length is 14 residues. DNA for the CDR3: TGCGCCAGCGGAAGCGGGCTTAGCAATCAGCCCCAGCATTTT. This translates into CASGSGLSNQPQHF.

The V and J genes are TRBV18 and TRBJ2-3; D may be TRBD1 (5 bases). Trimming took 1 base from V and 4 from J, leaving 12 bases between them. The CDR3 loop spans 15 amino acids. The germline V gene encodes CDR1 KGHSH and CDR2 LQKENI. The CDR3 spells CASSPLDSGADTQYF. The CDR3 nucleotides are TGTGCCAGCTCACCACTCGACAGTGGAGCAGATACGCAGTATTTT.

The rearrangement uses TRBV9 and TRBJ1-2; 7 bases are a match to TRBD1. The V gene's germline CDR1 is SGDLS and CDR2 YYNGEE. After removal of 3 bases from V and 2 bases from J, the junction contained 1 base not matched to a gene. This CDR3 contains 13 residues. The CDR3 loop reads CASSEQGNYGYTF. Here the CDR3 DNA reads TGTGCCAGCAGCGAACAGGGGAACTATGGCTACACCTTC.

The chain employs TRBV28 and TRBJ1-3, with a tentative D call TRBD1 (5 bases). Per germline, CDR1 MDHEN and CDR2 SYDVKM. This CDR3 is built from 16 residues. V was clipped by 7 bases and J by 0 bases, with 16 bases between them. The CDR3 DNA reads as TGTGCCAGCATCCAAGGGACGGGGGGCTCTGGAAACACCATATATTTT. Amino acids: CASIQGTGGSGNTIYF.

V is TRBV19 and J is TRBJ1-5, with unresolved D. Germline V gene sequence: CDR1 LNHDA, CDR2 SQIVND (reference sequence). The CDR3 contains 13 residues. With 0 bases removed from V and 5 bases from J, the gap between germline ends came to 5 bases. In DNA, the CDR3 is TGTGCCAGTAGTATAGATCGAGATCAGCCCCAGCATTTT. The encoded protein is CASSIDRDQPQHF. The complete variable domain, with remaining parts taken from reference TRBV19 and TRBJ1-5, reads DGGITQSPKYLFRKEGQNVTLSCEQNLNHDAMYWYRQDPGQGLRLIYYSQIVNDFQKGDIAEGYSVSREKKESFPLTVTSAQKNPTAFYLCASSIDRDQPQHFGDGTRLSIL.

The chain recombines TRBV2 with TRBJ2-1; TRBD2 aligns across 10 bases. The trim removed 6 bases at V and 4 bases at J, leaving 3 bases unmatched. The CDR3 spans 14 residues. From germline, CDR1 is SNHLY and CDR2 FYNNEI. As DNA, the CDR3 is TGTGCCAGCAGCGGACTAGCGGCTTACAATGAGCAGTTCTTC. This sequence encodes CASSGLAAYNEQFF.

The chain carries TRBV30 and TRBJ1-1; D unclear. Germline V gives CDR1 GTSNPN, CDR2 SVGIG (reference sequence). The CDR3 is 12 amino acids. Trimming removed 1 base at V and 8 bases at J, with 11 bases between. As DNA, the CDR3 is TGTGCCTGGAGTGGAAACATAGCCGAAGCTTTCTTT. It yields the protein CAWSGNIAEAFF.

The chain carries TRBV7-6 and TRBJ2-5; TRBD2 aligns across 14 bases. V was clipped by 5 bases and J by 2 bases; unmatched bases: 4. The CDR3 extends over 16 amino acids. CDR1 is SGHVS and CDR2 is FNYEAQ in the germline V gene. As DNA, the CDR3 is TGTGCCAGCAGCAGAAGACTAGCGGGAGGGCAAGAGACCCAGTACTTC. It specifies CASSRRLAGGQETQYF.

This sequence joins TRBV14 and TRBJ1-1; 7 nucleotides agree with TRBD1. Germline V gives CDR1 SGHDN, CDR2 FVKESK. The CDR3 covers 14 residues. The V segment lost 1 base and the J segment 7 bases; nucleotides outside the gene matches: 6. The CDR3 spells CASSQAGGGGEAFF. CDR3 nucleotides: TGTGCCAGCAGCCAAGCAGGGGGTGGAGGTGAAGCTTTCTTT.

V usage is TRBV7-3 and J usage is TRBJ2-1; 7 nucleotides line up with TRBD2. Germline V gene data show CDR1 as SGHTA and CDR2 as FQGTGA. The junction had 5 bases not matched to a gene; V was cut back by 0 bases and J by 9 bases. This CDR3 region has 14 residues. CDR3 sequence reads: CASSLTRASGEQFF. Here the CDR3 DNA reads TGTGCCAGCAGCTTAACCCGGGCTAGCGGTGAGCAGTTCTTC.

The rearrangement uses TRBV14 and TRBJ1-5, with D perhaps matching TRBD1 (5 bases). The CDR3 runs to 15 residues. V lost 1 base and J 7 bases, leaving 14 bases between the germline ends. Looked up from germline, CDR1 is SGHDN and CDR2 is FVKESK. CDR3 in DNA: TGTGCCAGCAGCCAAGGACCAGGGTCGGGCCAGCCCCAGCATTTT. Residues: CASSQGPGSGQPQHF.

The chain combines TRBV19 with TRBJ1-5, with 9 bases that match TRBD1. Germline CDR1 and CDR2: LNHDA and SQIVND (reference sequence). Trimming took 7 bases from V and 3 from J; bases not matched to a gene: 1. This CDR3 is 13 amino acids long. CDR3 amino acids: CASNRGLNQPQHF. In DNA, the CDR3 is TGTGCCAGTAACAGGGGGCTCAATCAGCCCCAGCATTTT.

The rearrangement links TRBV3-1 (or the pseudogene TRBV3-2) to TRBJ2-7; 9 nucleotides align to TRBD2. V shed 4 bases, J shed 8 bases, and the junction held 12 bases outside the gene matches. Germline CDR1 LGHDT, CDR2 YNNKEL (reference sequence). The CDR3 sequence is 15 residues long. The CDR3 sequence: CASSPSGTSSHKQYF. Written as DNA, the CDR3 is TGTGCCAGCAGCCCGAGCGGGACTAGCAGCCACAAGCAGTACTTC.